The source of this T cell receptor beta chain is a study of blood T cell repertoires in COVID-19. The CDR3 sequence is 15 residues long. V gave up 2 bases and J gave up 6 bases; unmatched junction bases: 7. The V gene's germline CDR1 is LGHNA and CDR2 YNFKEQ. Generated by immunoSEQ multiplex PCR, the TCRdb table keeps only in-frame clones and is missing some. This repertoire shows about 79,000 clones, roughly 89% found once; its top ten account for about 15%. This receptor was taken from a man between 65 and 80 years old with active or convalescent COVID-19. The chain has TRBV4-2 and TRBJ1-3; 7 bases fit TRBD1. Source material: peripheral blood. CDR3 in amino acids: CASSQKEGTANTIYF. CDR3 DNA: TGTGCCAGCAGCCAAAAGGAAGGGACAGCAAACACCATATATTTT.